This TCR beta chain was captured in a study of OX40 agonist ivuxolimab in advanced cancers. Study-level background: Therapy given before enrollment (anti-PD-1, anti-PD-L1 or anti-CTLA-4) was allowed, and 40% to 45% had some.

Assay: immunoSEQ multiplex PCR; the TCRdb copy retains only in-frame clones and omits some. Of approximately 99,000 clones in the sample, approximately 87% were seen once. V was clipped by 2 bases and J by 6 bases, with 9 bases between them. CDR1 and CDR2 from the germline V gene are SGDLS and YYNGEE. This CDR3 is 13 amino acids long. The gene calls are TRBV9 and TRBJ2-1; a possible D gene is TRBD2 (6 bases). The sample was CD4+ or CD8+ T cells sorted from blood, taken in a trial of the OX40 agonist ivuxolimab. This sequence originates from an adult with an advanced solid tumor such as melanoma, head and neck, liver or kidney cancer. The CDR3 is CASSVDGSNEQFF. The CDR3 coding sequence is TGTGCCAGCAGCGTCGACGGGAGCAATGAGCAGTTCTTC.